These 25 T cell receptor beta chains were sequenced from one sample in a study of long-term antiretroviral therapy in people with HIV. Survey-level resolution applied to immunoSEQ assay v3.0. Using immunoSEQ multiplex PCR, the repertoire was profiled, and TCRdb retains in-frame clones only, with some absent. Counted here are 7,500 to 9,500 clones, roughly 84% occurring once; the ten biggest clones make up around a tenth. The input for sequencing was unsorted PBMCs, taken 0.3 years before starting antiretroviral therapy. These receptors originate from a man in his thirties or forties with HIV.

The V call is TRBV4-3, the J call TRBJ1-1, with a weak D call TRBD1 (5 bases). Germline CDR1 and CDR2: LGHNA and YSLEER. The CDR3 extends over 15 amino acids. The V and J ends lost 0 bases and 5 bases respectively, with 13 bases between them. The CDR3 bases are TGCGCCAGCAGCCAAGATACAGGTACGGGAACTGAAGCTTTCTTT. Its translation: CASSQDTGTGTEAFF.

V gene TRBV7-3 combines with J gene TRBJ2-3; the D gene is possibly TRBD2 (6 bases). This CDR3 is 15 amino acids long. Looked up from germline, CDR1 is SGHTA and CDR2 is FQGTGA. The germline V and J ends were trimmed by 5 bases and 0 bases, with 12 bases remaining between them. The DNA of the CDR3 is TGTGCCAGCAGCCCCCTGGGGGGTAGCACAGATACGCAGTATTTT. Its protein is CASSPLGGSTDTQYF.

J is TRBJ1-3 and V is TRBV23-1; 12 bases match TRBD1. TRBV23-1 is marked as an open reading frame, function uncertain. The CDR3 extends over 19 amino acids. V lost 4 bases, J lost 1 base, and 11 bases stayed unmatched. The CDR3 protein is CASSPMGQGAGISGNTIYF. The CDR3 bases are TGCGCCAGCAGTCCCATGGGACAGGGGGCGGGTATTTCTGGAAACACCATATATTTT.

The chain employs TRBV7-9 and TRBJ2-3, with 11 bases that match TRBD1. V lost 5 bases and J lost 7; bases outside the gene matches: 14. Germline V gene sequence: CDR1 SEHNR, CDR2 FQNEAQ (reference sequence). The CDR3 sequence is 17 residues long. In DNA form, the CDR3 reads TGTGCCAGCAGCGATGAGCTCGGACAGGGGGCTGGTCATACGCAGTATTTT. It yields the protein CASSDELGQGAGHTQYF. Full variable domain (missing parts from reference TRBV7-9 and TRBJ2-3): DTGVSQNPRHKITKRGQNVTFRCDPISEHNRLYWYRQTLGQGPEFLTYFQNEAQLEKSRLLSDRFSAERPKGSFSTLEIQRTEQGDSAMYLCASSDELGQGAGHTQYFGPGTRLTVL.

This clone rates as large. The chain joins TRBV29-1 to TRBJ2-2, with D possibly being TRBD1 (6 bases). Trimming took off 7 bases at V and 5 bases at J, with 11 bases between the two ends. The CDR3 runs to 12 residues. CDR1 and CDR2 from the germline V gene are SQVTM and ANQGSEA. CDR3 sequence: CSGLRGTGELFF. CDR3 nucleotides: TGCAGCGGACTCAGGGGTACCGGGGAGCTGTTTTTT.

The chain combines TRBV7-9 with TRBJ2-1; 7 bases are shared with TRBD1. The ends lost 4 bases at V and 8 bases at J; junction bases unmatched: 14. Per the germline V gene, CDR1 is SEHNR and CDR2 is FQNEAQ (reference sequence). This CDR3 spans 16 amino acids. Here the CDR3 reads CASSSNRDSRPDEQFF. The DNA for the CDR3 is TGTGCCAGCAGCTCCAACCGGGACAGCCGACCCGATGAGCAGTTCTTC.

The V call is TRBV6-6, the J call TRBJ2-1; 8 bases are a match to TRBD2. J was trimmed by 4 bases and V by 2 bases; bases with no gene match: 4. The CDR3 spans 15 residues. Germline CDR1 reads MNHNY; CDR2 reads SVGAGI (reference sequence). The CDR3 coding sequence is TGTGCCAGCAGTTACACGGTAGCGGGGTACAATGAGCAGTTCTTC. It specifies CASSYTVAGYNEQFF.

The CDR3 reads CASSSGLAAYEQYF. CDR3 in DNA: TGTGCCAGCAGTTCGGGACTAGCGGCCTACGAGCAGTACTTC. The chain carries TRBV27 and TRBJ2-7; 11 bases are shared with TRBD2. The CDR3 has 14 residues. Unmatched junction bases numbered 1, after V lost 4 bases and J lost 2 bases. CDR1 is MNHEY, CDR2 SMNVEV, per germline (reference sequence).

This clone was detected once. V gene TRBV30 combines with J gene TRBJ2-3, with D perhaps TRBD1 (6 bases). The CDR3 sequence is 14 residues long. V lost 3 bases, J lost 1 base, and 11 bases lay in between. CDR1 GTSNPN and CDR2 SVGIG come from the germline V gene (reference sequence). The CDR3 region has the DNA TGTGCCTGGAGGGAGGCAGGGGGCACAGATACGCAGTATTTT. This gives the protein CAWREAGGTDTQYF.

The chain links TRBV7-2 to TRBJ2-4; D may be TRBD1 (6 bases). V was shortened by 1 base and J by 1 base, with 8 bases between the two germline ends. Per germline, CDR1 SGHTA and CDR2 FQGNSA. This CDR3 is built from 15 residues. CDR3 protein: CASSLGGLAKNIQYF. DNA for the CDR3: TGTGCCAGCAGCTTAGGGGGGCTTGCCAAAAACATTCAGTACTTC. Full variable domain (outside the CDR3, taken from reference TRBV7-2 and TRBJ2-4): GAGVSQSPSNKVTEKGKDVELRCDPISGHTALYWYRQSLGQGLEFLIYFQGNSAPDKSGLPSDRFSAERTGGSVSTLTIQRTQQEDSAVYLCASSLGGLAKNIQYFGAGTRLSVL.

This clone has more than one count but fewer than ten. The rearrangement uses TRBV25-1 and TRBJ1-4, with 7 bases identical to TRBD1. The germline V gene encodes CDR1 MGHDK and CDR2 SYGVNS. V lost 4 bases and J lost 8; bases outside the gene matches: 4. The CDR3 contains 13 residues. The DNA for the CDR3 is TGTGCCAGCAGTGGACAGGGCGGCGAAAAACTGTTTTTT. Residues: CASSGQGGEKLFF. The variable domain in full, completed from reference TRBV25-1 and TRBJ1-4, reads EADIYQTPRYLVIGTGKKITLECSQTMGHDKMYWYQQDPGMELHLIHYSYGVNSTEKGDLSSESTVSRIRTEHFPLTLESARPSHTSQYLCASSGQGGEKLFFGSGTQLSVL.

The chain carries TRBV5-1 and TRBJ2-3, with 8 bases aligning to TRBD1. Trimming cost V 3 bases and J 5 bases; bases outside gene matches: 11. This CDR3 region has 16 residues. CDR1 SGHRS and CDR2 YFSETQ come from the germline V gene. The CDR3 region is CASSSRLAGGLDTQYF. In DNA, the CDR3 is TGCGCCAGCAGCTCCCGACTCGCAGGGGGCTTAGATACGCAGTATTTT.

The chain is built from TRBV5-1 and TRBJ1-2, with unresolved D. Trimming took off 0 bases at V and 4 bases at J, with 10 bases between the two ends. Germline-derived CDR1 and CDR2 are SGHRS and YFSETQ. This CDR3 has 14 residues. The CDR3 sequence is CASSLEAEGYGYTF. For the CDR3, the DNA is TGCGCCAGCAGCTTGGAGGCGGAGGGCTATGGCTACACCTTC.

This clone was counted once. The gene calls are TRBV5-1 and TRBJ2-3, with 8 bases fitting TRBD2. V was pared by 2 bases and J by 1 base, with 3 bases of the junction left unmatched. CDR1 is SGHRS, CDR2 YFSETQ, per germline. CDR3 length: 15 residues. The CDR3 here is CASSFGSGGTDTQYF. The DNA for the CDR3 is TGCGCCAGCAGCTTCGGTAGCGGGGGCACAGATACGCAGTATTTT.

This clone came up once. The chain joins TRBV18 to TRBJ2-7; 14 bases agree with TRBD2. The V segment lost 1 base and the J segment 0 bases; nucleotides outside the gene matches: 11. In germline, CDR1 is KGHSH, CDR2 LQKENI. The CDR3 spans 20 residues. The CDR3 reads CASSPQVGTSGSLLSYEQYF. Written as DNA, the CDR3 is TGTGCCAGCTCACCACAGGTCGGGACTAGCGGGAGTCTCCTCTCCTACGAGCAGTACTTC.

The chain is built from TRBV20-1 and TRBJ1-1; D is uncertain. Germline CDR1 and CDR2: DFQATT and SNEGSKA (reference sequence). The CDR3 totals 11 residues. Trimming cost V 2 bases and J 5 bases, with 6 bases left between them. The CDR3 sequence: CSARPLTEAFF. CDR3 in DNA: TGCAGTGCTAGACCTTTGACTGAAGCTTTCTTT.

The chain uses TRBV4-2 and TRBJ1-2, with 9 bases matching TRBD1. Germline V gives CDR1 LGHNA, CDR2 YNFKEQ. Trimming cost V 3 bases and J 0 bases; bases outside gene matches: 11. The CDR3 has 18 amino acids. The CDR3 DNA is TGTGCCAGCAGCCATGGGACAGGGCGGGGAAATTCTAACTATGGCTACACCTTC. Translating gives CASSHGTGRGNSNYGYTF.

The chain couples TRBV29-1 to TRBJ1-1, with D perhaps matching TRBD1 (6 bases). This CDR3 comprises 13 residues. Germline V gene sequence: CDR1 SQVTM, CDR2 ANQGSEA. Deletions cut 6 bases from V and 9 bases from J, with 20 bases between. The CDR3 protein is CSVATRGTLQAFF. Written as DNA, the CDR3 is TGCAGCGTGGCTACCAGGGGCACGTTGCAAGCTTTCTTT.

This clone was counted between two and nine times. The chain links TRBV2 to TRBJ1-5; no reliable D call. Germline V gives CDR1 SNHLY, CDR2 FYNNEI. The CDR3 sequence is 13 residues long. The V gene lost 3 bases and the J gene lost 3 bases, with 6 bases spanning the gap. The chain's CDR3 is CASSEWTNQPQHF. In nucleotides, the CDR3 is TGTGCCAGCAGTGAGTGGACCAATCAGCCCCAGCATTTT.

This clone was seen just once. The CDR3 coding sequence is TGTGCCAGTAGTGCCGGGACAGGGGGCTACACCATATATTTT. Amino acids: CASSAGTGGYTIYF. The V and J genes are TRBV19 and TRBJ1-3; 12 bases map to TRBD1. Germline CDR1 is LNHDA and CDR2 is SQIVND (reference sequence). V shed 5 bases and J 8 bases; nucleotides not matched to a gene: 4. The CDR3 extends over 14 amino acids.

The chain joins TRBV28 to TRBJ1-5; 7 positions agree with TRBD1. CDR3 length: 15 residues. Unmatched junction bases numbered 8, after V lost 9 bases and J lost 0 bases. Germline lookup yields CDR1 MDHEN and CDR2 SYDVKM. CDR3 coding DNA: TGTGCCAGTCGCACGGACAGGCATAGCAATCAGCCCCAGCATTTT. Translated, it gives CASRTDRHSNQPQHF.

This chain connects TRBV6-5 to TRBJ2-5; 8 bases are shared with TRBD1. Unmatched junction bases numbered 6, after V lost 5 bases and J lost 1 base. The CDR3 is 15 amino acids. CDR1 is MNHEY and CDR2 is SVGAGI in the germline V gene. The CDR3 nucleotides are TGTGCCAGCAGTCCCACTCAGGGGGCCCAAGAGACCCAGTACTTC. This encodes CASSPTQGAQETQYF.

The V and J genes are TRBV7-9 and TRBJ1-1; 8 bases agree with TRBD1. Germline V gene lookup returns CDR1 SEHNR and CDR2 FQNEAQ (reference sequence). The trim removed 5 bases at V and 3 bases at J, leaving 17 bases unmatched. The CDR3 spans 18 residues. Here the CDR3 reads CASSGRTGRASPHTEAFF. CDR3 nucleotides: TGTGCCAGCAGCGGCCGGACAGGGCGGGCCTCGCCCCACACTGAAGCTTTCTTT.

This clone was found a few times. The chain has TRBV10-3 and TRBJ1-5, with 7 bases aligning to TRBD1. V shed 0 bases and J 4 bases; nucleotides not matched to a gene: 6. Germline V gives CDR1 ENHRY, CDR2 SYGVKD. This CDR3 region has 16 residues. CDR3 DNA: TGTGCCATCAGTGAGTCGATGGCAGGGGGAAATCAGCCCCAGCATTTT. This codes for CAISESMAGGNQPQHF.

This chain connects TRBV29-1 to TRBJ1-4, with 7 bases identical to TRBD1. Germline CDR1 is SQVTM and CDR2 is ANQGSEA. The V gene end was trimmed by 7 bases and the J gene end by 0 bases; junction bases not matched to a gene: 5. The CDR3 length is 14 residues. The CDR3 nucleotides read TGCAGCGCCGTGACAGGGACAACTAATGAAAAACTGTTTTTT. This translates into CSAVTGTTNEKLFF.